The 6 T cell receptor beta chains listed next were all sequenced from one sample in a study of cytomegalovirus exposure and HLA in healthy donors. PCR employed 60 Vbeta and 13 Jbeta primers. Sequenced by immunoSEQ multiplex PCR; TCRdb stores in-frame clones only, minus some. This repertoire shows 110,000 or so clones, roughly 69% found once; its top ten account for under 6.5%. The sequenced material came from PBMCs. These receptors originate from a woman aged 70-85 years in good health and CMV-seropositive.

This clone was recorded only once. CDR3: CASSKGWRTGVGGTEAFF. CDR3 in DNA: TGTGCCAGCAGCAAAGGGTGGAGGACAGGGGTAGGTGGCACTGAAGCTTTCTTT. J is TRBJ1-1 and V is TRBV21-1; TRBD1, the D gene given by the table, was not confirmed from the DNA. TRBV21-1 is reported as a pseudogene. This CDR3 spans 18 amino acids.

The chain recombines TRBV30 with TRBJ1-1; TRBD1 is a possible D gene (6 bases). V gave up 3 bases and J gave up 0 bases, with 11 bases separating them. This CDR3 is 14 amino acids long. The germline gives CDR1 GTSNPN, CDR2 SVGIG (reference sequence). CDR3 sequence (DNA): TGTGCCTGGAGCACGGGACACCTGAACACTGAAGCTTTCTTT. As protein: CAWSTGHLNTEAFF.

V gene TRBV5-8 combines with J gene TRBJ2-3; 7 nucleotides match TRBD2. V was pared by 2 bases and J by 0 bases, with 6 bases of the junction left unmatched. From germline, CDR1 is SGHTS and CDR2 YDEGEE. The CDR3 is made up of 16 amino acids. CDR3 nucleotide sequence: TGTGCCAGCAGCTTACCCCGACTAGCAAGCACAGATACGCAGTATTTT. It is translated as CASSLPRLASTDTQYF.

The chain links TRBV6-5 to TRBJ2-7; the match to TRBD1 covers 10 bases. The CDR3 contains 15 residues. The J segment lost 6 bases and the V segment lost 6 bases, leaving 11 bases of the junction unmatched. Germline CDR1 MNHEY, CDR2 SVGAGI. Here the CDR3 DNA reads TGTGCCAGCAGCCGGTCTGGGACAGGGGTCGGCGAGCAGTACTTC. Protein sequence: CASSRSGTGVGEQYF.

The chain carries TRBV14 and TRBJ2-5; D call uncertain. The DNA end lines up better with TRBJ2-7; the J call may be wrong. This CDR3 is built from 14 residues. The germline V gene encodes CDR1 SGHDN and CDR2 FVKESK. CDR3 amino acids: CASSQVHSSYEQYF. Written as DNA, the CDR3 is TGTGCCAGCAGCCAAGTTCACAGCTCCTACGAGCAGTACTTC.

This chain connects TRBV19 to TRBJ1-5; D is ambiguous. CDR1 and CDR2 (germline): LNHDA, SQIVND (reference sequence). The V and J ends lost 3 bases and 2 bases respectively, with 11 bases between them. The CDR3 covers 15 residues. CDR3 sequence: CASSIFPEGNQPQHF. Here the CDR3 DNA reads TGTGCCAGTAGTATTTTCCCGGAGGGCAATCAGCCCCAGCATTTT.